This T cell receptor beta chain was recorded in a study of blood T cell repertoires in COVID-19. As for the study in general: The samples span acute and convalescent COVID-19 from the United States, Italy and Spain. PBMCs, B-cell-depleted T cells, or T cells provided the cDNA or gDNA that made up the material.

Trimming cost V 3 bases and J 6 bases; bases outside gene matches: 7. The CDR3 totals 17 residues. CDR1 is SGHTA and CDR2 is FQGNSA in the germline V gene. As processed by the authors: From reference gene primer amplification, estimates of nucleated cell counts were derived. Profiled with immunoSEQ multiplex PCR; TCRdb holds only in-frame clones, not every one. V, J and clone size reflect that table, while D and trimming were determined from the DNA. The sample yields around 70,000 clones, approximately 80% seen once. The receptor comes from an elderly man with acute or convalescent COVID-19. Sequenced input: peripheral blood. The chain links TRBV7-2 to TRBJ2-2, with TRBD2 matching 13 bases. The CDR3 here is CASSLGLAGMGAGELFF. The DNA for the CDR3 is TGTGCCAGCAGCTTGGGACTAGCGGGAATGGGTGCCGGGGAGCTGTTTTTT.